This TCR beta chain is drawn from a study of blood T cells in healthy people across ages. Germline values: CDR1 SGHTA, CDR2 FQGNSA. V was clipped by 2 bases and J by 6 bases, with 14 bases between them. There are 14 residues in the CDR3. Donors ranged from about 6 to 90 years old and were healthy Caucasians in Russia. Combining a sample-barcoded 5' primer with a J-beta primer mix, a second PCR ran for roughly 6 to 12 cycles. TCRdb itself ran the 5' RACE reads through MiXCR, one entry per CDR3 protein. In the table there are 1.4 million to 1.5 million distinct CDR3 sequences, approximately 42% of which are singletons.

The TCR comes from a young woman in good health. The rearrangement uses TRBV7-2 and TRBJ2-7; D unclear. Material for sequencing was blood. This CDR3 reads CASSLNGLSGEQYF. The CDR3 DNA sequence: TGTGCCAGCAGCTTAAACGGCCTGTCGGGCGAGCAGTACTTC.